The next 10 T cell receptor beta chains were all read from a single sample in a study of human T cells and chemical hapten exposure. The time point: pre-sensitization, week 0. This sample's treatment: therapeutic diphenylcyclopropenone sensitization with weekly scalp DPC. TCRdb ran MiXCR on the RACE reads and lists one entry per CDR3 protein. The data contain roughly 100,000 distinct CDR3 sequences, less than 14% of them seen just once; the ten biggest clones take up 3.1%. This material consisted of whole blood, taken in connection with sensitization to the hapten diphenylcyclopropenone (DPC). The receptor set was obtained from a woman aged 60-75 years with alopecia areata. Some clones in this sample may be carry-over from other donors' samples.

This clonotype was seen more than once but under ten times. J is TRBJ2-2 and V is TRBV6-5; 7 bases are shared with TRBD2. The germline V gene has CDR1 MNHEY and CDR2 SVGAGI. The J segment lost 5 bases and the V segment lost 6 bases, leaving 9 bases of the junction unmatched. This CDR3 region has 15 residues. This CDR3 is CASSLKTSRTGELFF. The DNA for the CDR3 is TGTGCCAGCAGCCTTAAGACTAGCAGGACCGGGGAGCTGTTTTTT.

V gene TRBV9 combines with J gene TRBJ1-1; a possible D gene is TRBD1 (5 bases). CDR1 and CDR2 from the germline V gene are SGDLS and YYNGEE. CDR3 length: 12 residues. V was pared by 7 bases and J by 1 base, with 8 bases between. CDR3 nucleotide sequence: TGTGCCAGCGGCGGGACGAACACTGAAGCTTTCTTT. Encoded protein: CASGGTNTEAFF. The full variable domain, in which reference TRBV9 and TRBJ1-1 provide the parts outside the CDR3, is DSGVTQTPKHLITATGQRVTLRCSPRSGDLSVYWYQQSLDQGLQFLIQYYNGEERAKGNILERFSAQQFPDLHSELNLSSLELGDSALYFCASGGTNTEAFFGQGTRLTVV.

The rearrangement uses TRBV30 and TRBJ1-1, with D tentatively TRBD1 (6 bases). CDR3 length equals 14 residues. Deletions cut 3 bases from V and 10 bases from J, with 21 bases between. Germline loops: CDR1 GTSNPN, CDR2 SVGIG (reference sequence). CDR3 sequence: CAWSKTGNPLGAFF. The CDR3 DNA is TGTGCCTGGAGCAAAACAGGGAATCCCCTTGGAGCTTTCTTT. Using reference TRBV30 and TRBJ1-1 for the parts outside the CDR3, the full variable domain is SQTIHQWPATLVQPVGSPLSLECTVEGTSNPNLYWYRQAAGRGLQLLFYSVGIGQISSEVPQNLSASRPQDRQFILSSKKLLLSDSGFYLCAWSKTGNPLGAFFGQGTRLTVV.

The chain uses TRBV3-1 and TRBJ1-5; D perhaps matches TRBD1 (5 bases). Germline CDR1 reads LGHDT; CDR2 reads YNNKEL (reference sequence). Trimming cost V 4 bases and J 5 bases, with 12 bases left between them. This CDR3 comprises 14 residues. The CDR3 DNA is TGTGCCAGCAGCCGTCAGGGAGTAGATCAGCCCCAGCATTTT. Translation: CASSRQGVDQPQHF.

This rearrangement joins TRBV7-9 to TRBJ2-1; D possibly corresponds to TRBD1 (6 bases). V dropped 5 bases and J dropped 5 bases, with 13 bases sitting between them. The CDR3 has 14 amino acids. CDR1 is SEHNR, CDR2 FQNEAQ, per germline (reference sequence). For the CDR3, the DNA is TGTGCCAGCAGCGCAAGGAGACAGGACAATGAGCAGTTCTTC. It encodes CASSARRQDNEQFF.

Many counts were recorded for this clonotype. The rearrangement uses TRBV5-1 and TRBJ2-2; D is undetermined. Trimming stripped 5 bases from V and 4 bases from J, with 15 bases between. Germline V gene data show CDR1 as SGHRS and CDR2 as YFSETQ. There are 15 residues in the CDR3. This CDR3 reads CASSGAGPGTGELFF. In DNA, the CDR3 is TGCGCCAGCAGTGGAGCAGGCCCAGGCACCGGGGAGCTGTTTTTT.

This clonotype was picked up a small number of times. The CDR3, as DNA: TGTGCCAGCAGTCCTCCAGGGGGGGTAGGTGCTTTCTTT. Residues: CASSPPGGVGAFF. The genes are TRBV7-9 and TRBJ1-1; 7 positions agree with TRBD1. This CDR3 has 13 residues. Germline V gene lookup returns CDR1 SEHNR and CDR2 FQNEAQ (reference sequence). Trimming took 6 bases from V and 11 from J; bases not matched to a gene: 12.

The rearrangement links TRBV10-3 to TRBJ1-2, with no clear D. Germline V gene data show CDR1 as ENHRY and CDR2 as SYGVKD. The CDR3 is 11 residues long. Trimming removed 6 bases from V and 7 bases from J, with 9 bases in between. CDR3: CAISQTSGYTF. CDR3 nucleotides: TGTGCCATCAGCCAGACTTCTGGCTACACCTTC.

This clonotype was counted a few times. J is TRBJ1-4 and V is TRBV7-6; D unclear. V dropped 5 bases and J dropped 0 bases, with 13 bases sitting between them. Germline-derived CDR1 and CDR2 are SGHVS and FNYEAQ. CDR3 length: 16 amino acids. CDR3 loop: CASSARRNPTNEKLFF. In nucleotides, the CDR3 is TGTGCCAGCAGCGCAAGAAGGAACCCAACTAATGAAAAACTGTTTTTT.

As regards this clonotype: Being one base from a much bigger clone, this may be a read error. The V gene is TRBV28, the J gene TRBJ2-3, with unresolved D. The CDR3 sequence is 14 residues long. V was pared by 8 bases and J by 6 bases, with 18 bases between. In germline, CDR1 is MDHEN, CDR2 SYDVKM. The CDR3 DNA is TGTGCCAGCGCCCTCGGGCCATGGGCGGATACGCAGTATTTT. Its protein product is CASALGPWADTQYF.